The 22 T cell receptor beta chains in this list originate from one sample, sequenced in a study of blood T cell repertoires in COVID-19. Profiling relied on immunoSEQ multiplex PCR, and the TCRdb table lists in-frame clones only, not all of them. There are 330,000 or so clones in the sample; roughly 88% occur only once, and 5% lies in the top ten. Sample: PBMCs or T cells enriched from blood (not recorded which). The origin of the receptors is a man aged 25-45 years who had recovered from COVID-19.

The rearrangement links TRBV10-3 to TRBJ2-2; 7 nucleotides match TRBD1. The germline gives CDR1 ENHRY, CDR2 SYGVKD. Germline trimming cut 3 bases from V and 4 bases from J; bases unmatched to any gene: 8. The CDR3 contains 16 residues. For the CDR3, the DNA is TGTGCCATCAGTGATCCCGACAGGGTAGGCACCGGGGAGCTGTTTTTT. Its protein is CAISDPDRVGTGELFF.

The CDR3 sequence is CASSPISGGTYEQYF. The DNA of the CDR3 is TGTGCCAGCAGCCCAATTAGCGGGGGAACCTACGAGCAGTACTTC. The chain joins TRBV11-2 to TRBJ2-7, with 9 nucleotides matching TRBD2. J was trimmed by 2 bases and V by 5 bases; bases with no gene match: 7. The length of the CDR3 is 15 residues. CDR1 is SGHAT and CDR2 is FQNNGV in the germline V gene.

The rearrangement joins TRBV6-5 to TRBJ1-5; 8 nucleotides line up with TRBD1. The CDR3 is 14 residues long. Germline V gene sequence: CDR1 MNHEY, CDR2 SVGAGI. The J segment lost 7 bases and the V segment lost 6 bases, leaving 8 bases of the junction unmatched. CDR3 DNA sequence: TGTGCCAGCAGCGTGACAGGGGCAGGGCAGCCCCAGCATTTT. Translated: CASSVTGAGQPQHF.

The genes are TRBV19 and TRBJ1-2; 8 positions match TRBD1. From germline, CDR1 is LNHDA and CDR2 SQIVND (reference sequence). Trimming cost V 7 bases and J 8 bases; bases outside gene matches: 18. The CDR3 runs to 16 residues. In DNA, the CDR3 is TGTGCCAGTACCCCGACAGGGGCCGCTTCCTCTAGAGGCTACACCTTC. It is translated as CASTPTGAASSRGYTF.

In DNA, the CDR3 is TGTGCCAGCAGCTTAGCCCTTGGGGCCAACTACGAGCAGTACTTC. It is translated as CASSLALGANYEQYF. The chain couples TRBV7-9 to TRBJ2-7; D may be TRBD1 (5 bases). CDR3 length equals 15 residues. CDR1 is SEHNR, CDR2 FQNEAQ, per germline (reference sequence). The V end lost 0 bases, the J end lost 3 bases, and 12 bases lay between the germline ends.

The chain recombines TRBV3-1 (or the pseudogene TRBV3-2) with TRBJ1-4; D remains unclear. Germline lookup yields CDR1 LGHDT and CDR2 YNNKEL (reference sequence). This CDR3 comprises 17 residues. Between the trimmed V and J ends, which lost 1 base and 0 bases, there was a span of 12 bases. CDR3 nucleotides: TGTGCCAGCAGCCAAGGCGTCCTCCCTTCAACTAATGAAAAACTGTTTTTT. This codes for CASSQGVLPSTNEKLFF.

This chain connects TRBV21-1 to TRBJ2-1; whether TRBD2, the table's D call, matches the DNA was not checked. TRBV21-1 is shown as a pseudogene. The CDR3 is made up of 17 amino acids. DNA of the CDR3: TGTGCCAGCAGCAAAGGGGATGGAGGGGACCCCTACAATGAGCAGTTCTTC. Translating gives CASSKGDGGDPYNEQFF.

This clone has a single count. The V and J genes are TRBV6-5 and TRBJ1-2; 7 bases fit TRBD1. In germline, CDR1 is MNHEY, CDR2 SVGAGI. This CDR3 comprises 14 residues. J was trimmed by 7 bases and V by 5 bases; bases with no gene match: 10. The CDR3 spells CASSQTGSVFGYTF. As DNA, the CDR3 is TGTGCCAGCAGTCAGACAGGGTCGGTCTTTGGCTACACCTTC.

The chain combines TRBV9 with TRBJ2-1, with a weak D call TRBD2 (6 bases). The CDR3 has 14 amino acids. V lost 4 bases and J lost 5, with 13 bases in between. The germline CDR1 and CDR2 sequences are SGDLS and YYNGEE. The CDR3: CASSPPSAHNEQFF. The CDR3 DNA is TGTGCCAGCAGCCCCCCTAGCGCCCACAATGAGCAGTTCTTC.

This rearrangement joins TRBV9 to TRBJ1-2; TRBD1 matches 8 bases. Germline V gene sequence: CDR1 SGDLS, CDR2 YYNGEE. The CDR3 totals 14 residues. Losses at the gene ends were 2 bases for V and 4 bases for J; bases not matched to a gene: 4. In DNA, the CDR3 is TGTGCCAGCAGCGTCGGACAGGGTAGCTATGGCTACACCTTC. Protein sequence: CASSVGQGSYGYTF.

The V and J genes are TRBV18 and TRBJ2-7; the match to TRBD2 covers 15 bases. CDR3 length equals 16 residues. Germline CDR1 and CDR2: KGHSH and LQKENI. Losses at the gene ends were 0 bases for V and 4 bases for J; bases not matched to a gene: 1. Here the CDR3 reads CASSPPGLAGGYEQYF. As DNA, the CDR3 is TGTGCCAGCTCACCACCGGGACTAGCGGGGGGTTACGAGCAGTACTTC. Complete variable domain (other parts from reference TRBV18 and TRBJ2-7): NAGVMQNPRHLVRRRGQEARLRCSPMKGHSHVYWYRQLPEEGLKFMVYLQKENIIDESGMPKERFSAEFPKEGPSILRIQQVVRGDSAAYFCASSPPGLAGGYEQYFGPGTRLTVT.

The chain carries TRBV19 and TRBJ1-5, with TRBD1 matching 7 bases. Trimming cost V 4 bases and J 3 bases; bases outside gene matches: 6. CDR3 length: 15 residues. Germline lookup yields CDR1 LNHDA and CDR2 SQIVND (reference sequence). The CDR3 protein is CASSTADRFNQPQHF. In nucleotides, the CDR3 is TGTGCCAGTAGTACCGCGGACAGGTTCAATCAGCCCCAGCATTTT.

The V gene is TRBV7-9, the J gene TRBJ2-7; 9 nucleotides line up with TRBD1. This CDR3 is 17 amino acids long. Trimming at V came to 7 bases and at J to 4 bases, leaving 17 bases not matched to a gene. Germline lookup yields CDR1 SEHNR and CDR2 FQNEAQ (reference sequence). The CDR3 bases are TGTGCCAGCACCCCCCCGGGACAGGGCCCCCCTCGGTACGAGCAGTACTTC. It encodes CASTPPGQGPPRYEQYF.

The chain links TRBV9 to TRBJ2-5; TRBD2 agrees at 7 bases. V was pared by 4 bases and J by 2 bases, with 8 bases of the junction left unmatched. The CDR3 has 15 amino acids. Germline V lookup: CDR1 SGDLS, CDR2 YYNGEE. The CDR3, as DNA: TGTGCCAGCAGCCGAAGCGGGGTCACGCAAGAGACCCAGTACTTC. Its translation is CASSRSGVTQETQYF.

The chain couples TRBV6-5 to TRBJ2-2; 8 nucleotides line up with TRBD1. Trimming took 2 bases from V and 1 from J; bases not matched to a gene: 0. The V gene's germline CDR1 is MNHEY and CDR2 SVGAGI. This CDR3 has 15 amino acids. The CDR3 region is CASSYGTGNTGELFF. The CDR3, as DNA: TGTGCCAGCAGTTACGGGACAGGGAACACCGGGGAGCTGTTTTTT.

The chain uses TRBV27 and TRBJ1-2, with 12 bases matching TRBD1. V lost 3 bases and J lost 11; bases outside the gene matches: 4. Germline lookup yields CDR1 MNHEY and CDR2 SMNVEV (reference sequence). There are 13 residues in the CDR3. The CDR3 reads CASSFGTGGGYTF. The DNA of the CDR3 is TGTGCCAGCAGTTTCGGGACAGGGGGCGGTTACACCTTC.

This rearrangement joins TRBV3-1 (or the pseudogene TRBV3-2) to TRBJ1-6; D may be TRBD1 (5 bases). Trimming stripped 2 bases from V and 7 bases from J, with 9 bases between. The germline V gene has CDR1 LGHDT and CDR2 YNNKEL (reference sequence). The CDR3 runs 14 residues. Written as DNA, the CDR3 is TGTGCCAGCAGCCAAAGGGGTCGGAATTCACCCCTCCACTTT. Residues: CASSQRGRNSPLHF.

J is TRBJ2-3 and V is TRBV6-1; TRBD1 aligns across 8 bases. Per the germline V gene, CDR1 is MNHNS and CDR2 is SASEGT. Unmatched junction bases numbered 8, after V lost 2 bases and J lost 4 bases. This CDR3 is built from 16 residues. The CDR3 DNA follows: TGTGCCAGCAGTGAACCTGGGACAGGCCCCTCAGATACGCAGTATTTT. Translating it yields CASSEPGTGPSDTQYF.

J is TRBJ1-2 and V is TRBV25-1; 8 nucleotides align to TRBD1. Germline CDR1 MGHDK, CDR2 SYGVNS. This CDR3 region has 14 residues. V lost 3 bases and J lost 6; bases outside the gene matches: 6. The CDR3 sequence: CASSDLTGADGYTF. The CDR3 DNA reads TGTGCCAGCAGTGATCTGACAGGGGCCGATGGCTACACCTTC.

This clone was seen once. The CDR3 protein is CAWRVGGNSPLHF. The CDR3 region has the DNA TGTGCCTGGAGGGTGGGAGGGAATTCACCCCTCCACTTT. J is TRBJ1-6 and V is TRBV30; unclear D gene. This CDR3 region has 13 residues. Trimming took 3 bases from V and 7 from J, leaving 10 bases between them. Per the germline V gene, CDR1 is GTSNPN and CDR2 is SVGIG (reference sequence). The whole variable domain, filled in from reference TRBV30 and TRBJ1-6, reads SQTIHQWPATLVQPVGSPLSLECTVEGTSNPNLYWYRQAAGRGLQLLFYSVGIGQISSEVPQNLSASRPQDRQFILSSKKLLLSDSGFYLCAWRVGGNSPLHFGNGTRLTVT.

The gene calls are TRBV6-5 and TRBJ1-2, with D tentatively TRBD1 (5 bases). The germline V gene encodes CDR1 MNHEY and CDR2 SVGAGI. The CDR3 spans 14 residues. V gave up 0 bases and J gave up 7 bases, with 12 bases separating them. CDR3 protein: CASSYSGGMAGYTF. The CDR3 bases are TGTGCCAGCAGTTACTCGGGGGGGATGGCTGGCTACACCTTC.

This rearrangement joins TRBV6-5 to TRBJ1-1, with D unresolved. CDR3 size: 13 residues. The germline V gene has CDR1 MNHEY and CDR2 SVGAGI. V was clipped by 0 bases and J by 11 bases, with 13 bases between them. In DNA form, the CDR3 reads TGTGCCAGCAGTTACTCGACCGCCCAGAGGGCTTTCTTT. Translated, it gives CASSYSTAQRAFF.